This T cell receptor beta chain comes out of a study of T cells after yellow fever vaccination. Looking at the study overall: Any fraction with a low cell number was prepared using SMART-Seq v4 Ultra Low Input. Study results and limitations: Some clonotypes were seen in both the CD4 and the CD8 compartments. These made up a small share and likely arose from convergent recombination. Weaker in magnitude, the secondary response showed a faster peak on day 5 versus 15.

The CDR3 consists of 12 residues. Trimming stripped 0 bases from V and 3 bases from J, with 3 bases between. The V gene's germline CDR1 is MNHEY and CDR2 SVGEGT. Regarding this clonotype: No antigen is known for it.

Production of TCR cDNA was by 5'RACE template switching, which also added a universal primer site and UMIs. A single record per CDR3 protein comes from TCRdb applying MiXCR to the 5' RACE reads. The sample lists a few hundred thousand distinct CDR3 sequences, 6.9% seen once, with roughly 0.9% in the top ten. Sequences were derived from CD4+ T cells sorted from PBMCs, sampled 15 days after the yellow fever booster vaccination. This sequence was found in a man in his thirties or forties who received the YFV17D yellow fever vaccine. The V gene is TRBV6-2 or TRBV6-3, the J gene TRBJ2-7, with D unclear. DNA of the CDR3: TGTGCCAGCAGTTACTCCGTCTACGAGCAGTACTTC. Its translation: CASSYSVYEQYF.